Sequencing of this TCR beta chain was carried out in a study of blood T cell repertoires in COVID-19. At the level of the study: Collection of acute and convalescent COVID-19 samples took place in the United States, Italy and Spain.

Per the germline V gene, CDR1 is MDHEN and CDR2 is SYDVKM. The CDR3 loop spans 13 amino acids. The J segment lost 5 bases and the V segment lost 10 bases, leaving 7 bases of the junction unmatched. Original processing notes: The authors estimated nucleated cell counts from reference gene primer amplification. Profiled with immunoSEQ multiplex PCR; TCRdb holds only in-frame clones, not every one. V and J calls and clone size follow that table, whereas D and trimming were derived from the DNA. The repertoire has 210,000 or so clones, more than 70% of them found once; the top ten carry 2.7%. This clone was seen just once.

The rearrangement uses TRBV28 and TRBJ1-4; 7 bases map to TRBD1. The sequence was obtained from an older woman with acute or convalescent COVID-19. Sequenced input: peripheral blood. This chain's CDR3 is CATKTGLNEKLFF. The CDR3 DNA follows: TGTGCCACCAAGACAGGGCTAAATGAAAAACTGTTTTTT.